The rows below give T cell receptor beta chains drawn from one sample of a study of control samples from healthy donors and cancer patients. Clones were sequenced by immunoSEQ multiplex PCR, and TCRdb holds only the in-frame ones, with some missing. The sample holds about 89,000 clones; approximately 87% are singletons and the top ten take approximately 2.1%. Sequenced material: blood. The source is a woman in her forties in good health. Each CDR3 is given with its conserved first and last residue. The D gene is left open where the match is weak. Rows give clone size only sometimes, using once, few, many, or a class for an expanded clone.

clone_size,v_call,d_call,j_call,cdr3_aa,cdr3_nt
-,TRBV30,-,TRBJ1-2,CAWSAQGYYGYTF,TGTGCCTGGAGTGCACAGGGTTACTATGGCTACACCTTC
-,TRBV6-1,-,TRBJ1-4,CASSEAPLEKLFF,TGTGCCAGCAGTGAAGCCCCTCTTGAAAAACTGTTTTTT
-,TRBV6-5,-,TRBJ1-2,CATAPRVTHYGYTF,TGTGCCACCGCACCCAGGGTCACGCACTATGGCTACACCTTC
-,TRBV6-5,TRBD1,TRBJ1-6,CASSSTGNNSPLHF,TGTGCCAGCAGTTCGACAGGGAATAATTCACCCCTCCACTTT
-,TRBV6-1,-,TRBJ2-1,CASSEIGFSSYNEQFF,TGTGCCAGCAGTGAAATAGGTTTCAGCTCCTACAATGAGCAGTTCTTC
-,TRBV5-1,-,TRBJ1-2,CASSLEGSPRVNYGYTF,TGCGCCAGCAGCTTGGAGGGTTCTCCCCGAGTTAACTATGGCTACACCTTC
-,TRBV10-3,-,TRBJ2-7,CAISESTGSYEQYF,TGTGCCATCAGTGAGTCGACAGGCTCCTACGAGCAGTACTTC
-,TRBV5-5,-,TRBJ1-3,CASSLGPTRAGNTIYF,TGTGCCAGCAGCCTAGGGCCAACTAGAGCCGGAAACACCATATATTTT
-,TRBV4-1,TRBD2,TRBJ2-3,CASSQSANPSGARDTQYF,TGCGCCAGCAGCCAATCTGCCAACCCTAGCGGGGCAAGGGATACGCAGTATTTT
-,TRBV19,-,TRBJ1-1,CASSIRRTGNTEAFF,TGTGCCAGTAGTATCCGACGTACTGGGAACACTGAAGCTTTCTTT
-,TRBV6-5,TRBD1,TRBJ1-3,CASTTHRGGNTIYF,TGTGCCAGCACCACCCACAGGGGGGGAAACACCATATATTTT
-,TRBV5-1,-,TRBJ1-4,CASSLVAGSGGEKLFF,TGCGCCAGCAGCTTGGTCGCTGGCTCCGGGGGGGAAAAACTGTTTTTT
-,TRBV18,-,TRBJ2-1,CASSPNYGVQFF,TGTGCCAGCTCCCCAAATTACGGCGTGCAGTTCTTC
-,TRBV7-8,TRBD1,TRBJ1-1,CASSRDRVTAFF,TGTGCCAGCAGCAGAGACAGGGTGACGGCTTTCTTT
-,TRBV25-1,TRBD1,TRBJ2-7,CASRDRVSEQYF,TGTGCCAGCAGGGACAGGGTAAGCGAGCAGTACTTC
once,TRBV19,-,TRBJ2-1,CASSIPGRGNNEQFF,TGTGCCAGTAGTATCCCTGGACGGGGAAACAATGAGCAGTTCTTC
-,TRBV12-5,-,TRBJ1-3,CASKDRLSGNTIYF,TGTGCTAGTAAGGACAGACTCTCTGGAAACACCATATATTTT
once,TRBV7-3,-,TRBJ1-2,CASSLITGSYGYTF,TGTGCCAGCAGCTTAATCACAGGGAGCTATGGCTACACCTTC
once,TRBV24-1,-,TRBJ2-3,CATSDWGAQGTDTQYF,TGTGCCACCAGTGATTGGGGGGCCCAAGGCACAGATACGCAGTATTTT
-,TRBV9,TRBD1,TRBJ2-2,CASRRDRGIGELFF,TGTGCCAGCAGGCGGGACAGGGGGATCGGGGAGCTGTTTTTT
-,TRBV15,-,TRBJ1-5,CATAPRGGFANQPQHF,TGTGCCACCGCCCCGAGGGGGGGCTTTGCCAATCAGCCCCAGCATTTT
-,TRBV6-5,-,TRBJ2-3,CALVGYPGDTQYF,TGTGCCCTGGTGGGCTACCCAGGAGATACGCAGTATTTT
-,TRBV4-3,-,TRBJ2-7,CASSQDGTSYEQYF,TGCGCCAGCAGCCAAGATGGCACGTCCTACGAGCAGTACTTC
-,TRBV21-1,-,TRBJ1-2,CASSNKARGRDGYTF,TGTGCCAGCAGCAATAAGGCGAGGGGGCGAGATGGCTACACCTTC
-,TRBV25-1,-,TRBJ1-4,CASSEGGAATNEKLFF,TGTGCCAGCAGTGAGGGGGGAGCAGCAACTAATGAAAAACTGTTTTTT
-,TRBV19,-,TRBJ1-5,CASSSPLRGNQPQHF,TGTGCCAGTAGTTCCCCCCTAAGGGGCAATCAGCCCCAGCATTTT
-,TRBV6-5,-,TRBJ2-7,CASNERMYEQYF,TGTGCCAGCAACGAGCGGATGTACGAGCAGTACTTC
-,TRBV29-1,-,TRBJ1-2,CSVEDRSRVNYGYTF,TGCAGCGTTGAAGATCGGTCCAGGGTTAACTATGGCTACACCTTC
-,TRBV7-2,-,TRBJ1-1,CASSLLGQSGVRIEAFF,TGTGCCAGCAGCTTACTAGGACAGTCGGGGGTTAGAATTGAAGCTTTCTTT
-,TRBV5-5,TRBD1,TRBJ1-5,CASGQGQGGQPQHF,TGTGCCAGCGGACAAGGACAGGGGGGACAGCCCCAGCATTTT
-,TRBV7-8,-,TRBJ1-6,CASSLAQARSSYNSLLHF,TGTGCCAGCAGCTTAGCGCAGGCACGGAGCTCCTATAATTCACTCCTCCACTTT
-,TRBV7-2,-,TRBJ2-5,CASIVGPDSILVETQYF,TGTGCCAGCATAGTAGGGCCGGACTCTATTCTGGTGGAGACCCAGTACTTC
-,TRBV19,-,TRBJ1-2,CATSWGFYGYTF,TGTGCCACCTCCTGGGGCTTCTATGGCTACACCTTC
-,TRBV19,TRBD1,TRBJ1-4,CASSTGGTTNEKLFF,TGTGCCAGTAGTACAGGGGGGACAACTAATGAAAAACTGTTTTTT
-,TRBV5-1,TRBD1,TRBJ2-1,CASSFGGQGYNEQFF,TGCGCCAGCAGCTTTGGGGGACAGGGCTACAATGAGCAGTTCTTC
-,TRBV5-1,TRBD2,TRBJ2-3,CASSSSAGVISSTDTQYF,TGCGCCAGCAGCTCCTCAGCGGGGGTGATCTCTAGCACAGATACGCAGTATTTT
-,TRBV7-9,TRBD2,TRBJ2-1,CASSLGVVRLAVGNEQFF,TGTGCCAGCAGCTTAGGGGTCGTGAGGCTAGCGGTTGGCAATGAGCAGTTCTTC
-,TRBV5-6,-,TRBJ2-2,CASSSQGRFLTGELFF,TGTGCCAGCAGCTCACAGGGAAGGTTCCTCACCGGGGAGCTGTTTTTT
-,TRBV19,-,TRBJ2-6,CASSVGGRSGANVLTF,TGTGCCAGTAGTGTTGGGGGACGCTCTGGGGCCAACGTCCTGACTTTC
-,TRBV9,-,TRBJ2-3,CASSEYRDPADTQYF,TGTGCCAGCAGCGAATACAGGGACCCCGCAGATACGCAGTATTTT
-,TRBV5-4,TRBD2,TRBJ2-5,CASSLGGGGIQETQYF,TGTGCCAGCAGCTTGGGGGGCGGGGGTATTCAAGAGACCCAGTACTTC